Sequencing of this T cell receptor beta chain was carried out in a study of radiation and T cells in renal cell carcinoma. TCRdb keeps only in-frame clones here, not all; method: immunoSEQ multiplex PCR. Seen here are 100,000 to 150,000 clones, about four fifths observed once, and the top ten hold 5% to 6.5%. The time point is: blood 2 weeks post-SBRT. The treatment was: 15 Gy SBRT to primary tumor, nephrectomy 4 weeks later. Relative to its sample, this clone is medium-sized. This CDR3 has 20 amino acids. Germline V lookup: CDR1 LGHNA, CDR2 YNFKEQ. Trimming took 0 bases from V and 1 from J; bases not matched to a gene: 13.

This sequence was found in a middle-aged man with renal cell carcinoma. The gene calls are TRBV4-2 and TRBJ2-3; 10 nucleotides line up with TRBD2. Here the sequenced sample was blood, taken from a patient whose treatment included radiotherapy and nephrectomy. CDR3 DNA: TGTGCCAGCAGCCAAGATCCCCAGCGGGGGGGCAGGGGTCGCACAGATACGCAGTATTTT. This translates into CASSQDPQRGGRGRTDTQYF.